This T cell receptor (beta chain) was sequenced during a study of shared clonotypes between healthy human individuals. Findings of the study overall: Rarefaction gave evidence that sorted-subset sequencing remained incomplete despite large depth. Generation probabilities of non-shared clonotypes were lower (relative to those shared by all four donors). The genetic and exposure-history diversity represented was limited by few donors.

Germline V gene lookup returns CDR1 GTSNPN and CDR2 SVGIG (reference sequence). The junction had 7 bases not matched to a gene; V was cut back by 2 bases and J by 5 bases. This CDR3 contains 14 residues. Sorted-subset replicate PCRs used about 0.2 ug of genomic DNA. This amount corresponded to approximately 30,000 T cell genomes. TCRdb's table, derived via immunoSEQ multiplex PCR, lists solely in-frame clones and lacks some. This sample yields 650,000 to 800,000 clones, of which approximately 90% are seen a single time; approximately 25% belongs to the top ten. As for this clone: Its antigen remains unidentified.

Naive CD8 cells comprised CD45RO-negative, CCR7-positively selected cells, excluding terminally differentiated effector memory CD45RA+ cells. The chain is built from TRBV30 and TRBJ2-7; 9 bases match TRBD1. The source is a man aged 25 to 40 in good health. The sequenced sample was naive CD8+ T cells sorted from blood. The CDR3, as DNA: TGTGCCTGGAGTCTGGGACAGGGTAACAACGAGCAGTACTTC. Protein sequence: CAWSLGQGNNEQYF.